This T cell receptor (beta chain) was recorded in a study of blood T cell repertoires in COVID-19. Generated by immunoSEQ multiplex PCR, the TCRdb table keeps only in-frame clones and is missing some. The repertoire includes 150,000 to 200,000 clones, more than 75% of them detected once, and roughly 3.9% sits in the top ten. Germline loops: CDR1 KGHDR, CDR2 SFDVKD. The CDR3 has 13 amino acids. Trimming removed 6 bases at V and 4 bases at J, with 11 bases between. Sequences were obtained from peripheral blood. The chain is built from TRBV24-1 and TRBJ1-1, with unresolved D. The TCR comes from a man aged 18 to 30 with active or convalescent COVID-19. DNA of the CDR3: TGTGCCACCAGTAACTATGGAAGCACTGAAGCTTTCTTT. This sequence encodes CATSNYGSTEAFF.